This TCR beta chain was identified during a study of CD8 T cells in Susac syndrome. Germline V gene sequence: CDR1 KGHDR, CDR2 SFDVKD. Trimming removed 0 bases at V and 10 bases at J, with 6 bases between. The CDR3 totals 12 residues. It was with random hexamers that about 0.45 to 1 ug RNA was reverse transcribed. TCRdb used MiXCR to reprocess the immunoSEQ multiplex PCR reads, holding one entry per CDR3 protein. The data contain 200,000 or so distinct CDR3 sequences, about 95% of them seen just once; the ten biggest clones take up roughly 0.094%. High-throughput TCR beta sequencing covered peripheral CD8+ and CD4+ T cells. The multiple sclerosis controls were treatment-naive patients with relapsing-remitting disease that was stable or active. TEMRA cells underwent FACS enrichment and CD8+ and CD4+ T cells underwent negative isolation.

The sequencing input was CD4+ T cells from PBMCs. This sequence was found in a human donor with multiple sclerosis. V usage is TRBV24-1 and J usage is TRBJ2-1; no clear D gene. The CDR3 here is CATSDLTSEQFF. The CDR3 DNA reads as TGTGCCACCAGTGATTTGACCTCCGAGCAGTTCTTC.